Below, one T cell receptor beta chain is given with its context. V was clipped by 2 bases and J by 8 bases; unmatched bases: 7. CDR3 length equals 15 residues. Germline V CDR1 and CDR2: ENHRY, SYGVKD. This entry belongs to a study of technical replicates of blood from several donors. The repertoire was sequenced with immunoSEQ multiplex PCR; TCRdb's copy has only in-frame clones and lacks some. The profile shows some 80,000 clones, more than 85% of them singletons. The rearrangement uses TRBV10-3 and TRBJ1-4; 8 bases are a match to TRBD1. The receptor's source is a human donor in good health. Sequencing was carried out using T cells isolated from PBMCs. The CDR3 is CAISEIDRGSEKLFF. In DNA form, the CDR3 reads TGTGCCATCAGTGAGATCGACAGGGGTAGCGAAAAACTGTTTTTT.